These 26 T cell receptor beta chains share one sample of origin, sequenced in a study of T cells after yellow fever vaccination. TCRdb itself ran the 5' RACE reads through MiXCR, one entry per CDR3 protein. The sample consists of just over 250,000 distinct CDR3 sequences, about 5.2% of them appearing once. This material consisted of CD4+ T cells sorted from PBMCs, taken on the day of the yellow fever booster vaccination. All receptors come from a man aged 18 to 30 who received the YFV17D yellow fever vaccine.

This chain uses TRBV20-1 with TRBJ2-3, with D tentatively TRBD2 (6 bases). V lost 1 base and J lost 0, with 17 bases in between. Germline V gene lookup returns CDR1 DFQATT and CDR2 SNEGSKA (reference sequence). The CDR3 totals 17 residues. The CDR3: CSARGFGGSYSTDTQYF. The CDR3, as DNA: TGCAGTGCTAGAGGGTTTGGAGGGTCCTATAGCACAGATACGCAGTATTTT.

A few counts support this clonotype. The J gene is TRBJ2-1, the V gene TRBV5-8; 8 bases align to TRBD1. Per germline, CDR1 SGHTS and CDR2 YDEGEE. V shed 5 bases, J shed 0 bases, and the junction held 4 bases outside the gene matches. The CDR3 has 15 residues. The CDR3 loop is CASRWTGSSYNEQFF. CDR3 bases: TGTGCCAGCAGATGGACAGGGAGCTCCTACAATGAGCAGTTCTTC. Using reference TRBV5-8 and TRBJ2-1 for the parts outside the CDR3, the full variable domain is EAGVTQSPTHLIKTRGQQATLRCSPISGHTSVYWYQQALGLGLQFLLWYDEGEERNRGNFPPRFSGRQFPNYSSELNVNALELEDSALYLCASRWTGSSYNEQFFGPGTRLTVL.

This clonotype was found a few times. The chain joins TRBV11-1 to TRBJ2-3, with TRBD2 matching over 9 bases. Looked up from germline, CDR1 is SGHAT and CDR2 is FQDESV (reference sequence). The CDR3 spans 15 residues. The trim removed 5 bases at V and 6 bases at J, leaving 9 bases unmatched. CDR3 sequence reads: CASSDLAGFHDTQYF. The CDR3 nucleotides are TGTGCCAGCAGCGATCTAGCGGGGTTTCACGATACGCAGTATTTT.

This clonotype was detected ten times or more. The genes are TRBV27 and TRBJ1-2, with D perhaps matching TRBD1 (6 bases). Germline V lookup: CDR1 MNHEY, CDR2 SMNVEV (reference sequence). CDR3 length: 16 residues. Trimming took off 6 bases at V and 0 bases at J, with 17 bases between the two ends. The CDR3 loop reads CASSRNRDTANYGYTF. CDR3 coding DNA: TGTGCCAGCAGCCGCAACCGGGACACCGCTAACTATGGCTACACCTTC.

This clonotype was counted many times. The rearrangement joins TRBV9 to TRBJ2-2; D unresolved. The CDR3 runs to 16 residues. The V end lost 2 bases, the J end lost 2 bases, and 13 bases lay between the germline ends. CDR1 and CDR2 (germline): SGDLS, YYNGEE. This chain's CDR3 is CASSVQTGPNTGELFF. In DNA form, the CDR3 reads TGTGCCAGCAGCGTCCAGACGGGCCCTAACACCGGGGAGCTGTTTTTT.

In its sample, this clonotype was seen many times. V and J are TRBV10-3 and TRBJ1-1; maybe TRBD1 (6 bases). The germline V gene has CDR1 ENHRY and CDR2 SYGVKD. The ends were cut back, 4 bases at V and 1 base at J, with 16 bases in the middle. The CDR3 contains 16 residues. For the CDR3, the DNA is TGTGCCATCAGTGCTAATGTCGGGGGCCCGAACACTGAAGCTTTCTTT. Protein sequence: CAISANVGGPNTEAFF.

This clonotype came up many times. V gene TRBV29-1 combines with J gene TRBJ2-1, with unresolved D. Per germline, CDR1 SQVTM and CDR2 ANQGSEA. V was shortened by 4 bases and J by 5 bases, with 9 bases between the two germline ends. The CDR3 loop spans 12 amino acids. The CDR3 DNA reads TGCAGCGTTGCCCGGAAGAACAATGAGCAGTTCTTC. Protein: CSVARKNNEQFF.

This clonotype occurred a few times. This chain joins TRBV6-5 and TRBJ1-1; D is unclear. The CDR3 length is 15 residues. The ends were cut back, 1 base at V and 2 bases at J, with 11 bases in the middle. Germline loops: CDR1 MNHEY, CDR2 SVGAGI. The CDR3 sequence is CASSYYAGLNTEAFF. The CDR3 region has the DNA TGTGCCAGCAGTTACTACGCCGGATTAAACACTGAAGCTTTCTTT.

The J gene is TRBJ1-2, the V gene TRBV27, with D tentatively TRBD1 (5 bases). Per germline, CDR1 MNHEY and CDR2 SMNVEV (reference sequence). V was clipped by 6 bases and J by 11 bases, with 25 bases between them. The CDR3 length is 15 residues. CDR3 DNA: TGTGCCAGCAGCCCGAGGGTCGGGGCGCGTTTTGGGTACACCTTC. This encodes CASSPRVGARFGYTF.

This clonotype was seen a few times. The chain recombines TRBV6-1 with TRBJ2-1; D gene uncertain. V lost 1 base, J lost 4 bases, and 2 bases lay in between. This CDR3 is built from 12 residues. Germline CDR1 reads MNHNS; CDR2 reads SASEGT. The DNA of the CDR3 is TGTGCCAGCAGTGAAGTTTACAATGAGCAGTTCTTC. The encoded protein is CASSEVYNEQFF.

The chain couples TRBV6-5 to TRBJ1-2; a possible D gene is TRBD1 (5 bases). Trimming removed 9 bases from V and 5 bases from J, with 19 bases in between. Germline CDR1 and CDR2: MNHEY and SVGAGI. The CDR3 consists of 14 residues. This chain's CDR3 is CASSGPGLLYGYTF. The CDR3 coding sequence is TGTGCCAGTAGTGGACCGGGACTCTTATATGGCTACACCTTC.

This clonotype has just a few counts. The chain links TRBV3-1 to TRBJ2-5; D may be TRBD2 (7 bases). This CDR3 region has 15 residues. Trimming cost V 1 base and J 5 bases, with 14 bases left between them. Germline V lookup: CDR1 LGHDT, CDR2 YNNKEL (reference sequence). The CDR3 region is CASSQASGGWETQYF. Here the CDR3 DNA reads TGTGCCAGCAGCCAAGCTTCGGGGGGCTGGGAGACCCAGTACTTC.

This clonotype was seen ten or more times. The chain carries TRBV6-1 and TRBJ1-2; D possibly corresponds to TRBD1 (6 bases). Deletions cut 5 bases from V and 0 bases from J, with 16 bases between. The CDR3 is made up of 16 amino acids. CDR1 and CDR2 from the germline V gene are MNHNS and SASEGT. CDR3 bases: TGTGCCAGCAGTCGAAGTGGGCAGGGGACTAACTATGGCTACACCTTC. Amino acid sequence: CASSRSGQGTNYGYTF.

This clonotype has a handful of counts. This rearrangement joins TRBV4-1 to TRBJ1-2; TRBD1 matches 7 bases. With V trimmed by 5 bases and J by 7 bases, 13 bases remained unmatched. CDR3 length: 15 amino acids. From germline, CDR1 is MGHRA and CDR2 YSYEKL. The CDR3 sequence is CASSNDRARPAGYTF. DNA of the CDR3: TGCGCCAGCAGCAATGACAGGGCAAGGCCCGCTGGCTACACCTTC.

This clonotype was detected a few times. The CDR3 here is CAARHLVGAGELFF. The CDR3 DNA follows: TGCGCCGCACGTCACCTAGTAGGGGCCGGGGAGCTGTTTTTT. The chain links TRBV10-2 to TRBJ2-2; perhaps TRBD1 as D (5 bases). Trimming removed 11 bases at V and 6 bases at J, with 19 bases between. The CDR3 extends over 14 amino acids. Per germline, CDR1 WSHSY and CDR2 SAAADI.

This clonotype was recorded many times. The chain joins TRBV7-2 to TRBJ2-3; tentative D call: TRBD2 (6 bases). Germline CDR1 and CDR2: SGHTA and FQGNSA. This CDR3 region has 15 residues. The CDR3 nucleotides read TGTGCTCTTAGACGCGGGGATAGTCCCACAGATACGCAGTATTTT. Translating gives CALRRGDSPTDTQYF. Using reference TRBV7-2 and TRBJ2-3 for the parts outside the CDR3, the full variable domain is GAGVSQSPSNKVTEKGKDVELRCDPISGHTALYWYRQSLGQGLEFLIYFQGNSAPDKSGLPSDRFSAERTGGSVSTLTIQRTQQEDSAVYLCALRRGDSPTDTQYFGPGTRLTVL.

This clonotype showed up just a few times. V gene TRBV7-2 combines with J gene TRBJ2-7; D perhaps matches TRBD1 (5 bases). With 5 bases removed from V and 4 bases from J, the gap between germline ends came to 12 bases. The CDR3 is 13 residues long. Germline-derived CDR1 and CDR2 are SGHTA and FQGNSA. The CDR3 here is CASSPSTGYEQYV. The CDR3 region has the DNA TGTGCCAGCAGCCCCTCAACAGGATACGAGCAGTACGTC.

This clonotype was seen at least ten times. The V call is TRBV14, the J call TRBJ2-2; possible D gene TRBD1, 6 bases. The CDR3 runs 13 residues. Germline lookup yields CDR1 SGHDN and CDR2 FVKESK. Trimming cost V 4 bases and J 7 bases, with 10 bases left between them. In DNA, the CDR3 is TGTGCCAGCAGCCGAGTAGGGGGCGGGGAGCTGTTTTTT. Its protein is CASSRVGGGELFF.

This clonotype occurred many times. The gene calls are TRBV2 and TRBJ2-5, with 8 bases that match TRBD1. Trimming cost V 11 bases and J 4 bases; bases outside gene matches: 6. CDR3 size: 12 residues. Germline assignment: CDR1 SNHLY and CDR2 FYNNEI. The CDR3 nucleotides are TGTGCCTACAGGGGGGTCGCAGAGACCCAGTACTTC. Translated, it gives CAYRGVAETQYF.

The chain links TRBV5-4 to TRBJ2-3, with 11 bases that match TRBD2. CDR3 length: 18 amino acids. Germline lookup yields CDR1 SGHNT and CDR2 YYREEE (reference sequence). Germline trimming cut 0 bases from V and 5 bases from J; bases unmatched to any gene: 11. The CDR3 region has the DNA TGTGCCAGCAGCTTGGCGGGTGTTAGCGGGGGGGCCGGAGATACGCAGTATTTT. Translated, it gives CASSLAGVSGGAGDTQYF.

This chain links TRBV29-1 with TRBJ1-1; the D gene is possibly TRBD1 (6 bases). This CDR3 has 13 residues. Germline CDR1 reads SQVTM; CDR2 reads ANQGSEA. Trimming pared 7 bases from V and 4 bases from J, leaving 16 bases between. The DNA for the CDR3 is TGCAGCGGTATCAGGGACATTGCCACTGAAGCTTTCTTT. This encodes CSGIRDIATEAFF.

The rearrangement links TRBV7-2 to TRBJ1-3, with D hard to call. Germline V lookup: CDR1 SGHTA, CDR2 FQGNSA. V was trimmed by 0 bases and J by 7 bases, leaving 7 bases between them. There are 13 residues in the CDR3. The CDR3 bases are TGTGCCAGCAGCTTAGCAGGGCTCAACACCATATATTTT. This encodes CASSLAGLNTIYF.

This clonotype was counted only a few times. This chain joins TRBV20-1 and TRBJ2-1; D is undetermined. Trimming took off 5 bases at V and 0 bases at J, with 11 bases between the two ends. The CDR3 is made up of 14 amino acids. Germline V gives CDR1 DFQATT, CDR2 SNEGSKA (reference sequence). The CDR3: CSAARRYSYNEQFF. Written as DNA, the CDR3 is TGCAGTGCTGCGAGAAGATACTCCTACAATGAGCAGTTCTTC.

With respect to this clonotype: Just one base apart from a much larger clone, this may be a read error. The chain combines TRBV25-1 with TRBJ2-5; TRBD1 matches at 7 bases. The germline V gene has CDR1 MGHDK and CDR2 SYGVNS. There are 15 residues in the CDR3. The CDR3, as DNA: TGTGCCTGCAGTGCTGCAGGGGGTGCGCAAGAGACCCAGTACTTC. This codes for CACSAAGGAQETQYF.

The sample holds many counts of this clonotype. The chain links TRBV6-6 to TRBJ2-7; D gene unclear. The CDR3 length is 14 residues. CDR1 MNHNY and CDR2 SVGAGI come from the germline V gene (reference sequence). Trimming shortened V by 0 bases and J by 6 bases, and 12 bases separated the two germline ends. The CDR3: CASSYSETLSEQYF. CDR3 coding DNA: TGTGCCAGCAGTTACTCTGAGACCCTCTCCGAGCAGTACTTC.

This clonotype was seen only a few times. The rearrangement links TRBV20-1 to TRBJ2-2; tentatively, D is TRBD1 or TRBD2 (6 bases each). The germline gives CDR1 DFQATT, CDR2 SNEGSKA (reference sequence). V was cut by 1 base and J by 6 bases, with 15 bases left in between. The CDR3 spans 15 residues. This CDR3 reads CSARVGGGYAGELFF. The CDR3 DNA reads TGCAGTGCTAGAGTGGGGGGCGGTTATGCCGGGGAGCTGTTTTTT.